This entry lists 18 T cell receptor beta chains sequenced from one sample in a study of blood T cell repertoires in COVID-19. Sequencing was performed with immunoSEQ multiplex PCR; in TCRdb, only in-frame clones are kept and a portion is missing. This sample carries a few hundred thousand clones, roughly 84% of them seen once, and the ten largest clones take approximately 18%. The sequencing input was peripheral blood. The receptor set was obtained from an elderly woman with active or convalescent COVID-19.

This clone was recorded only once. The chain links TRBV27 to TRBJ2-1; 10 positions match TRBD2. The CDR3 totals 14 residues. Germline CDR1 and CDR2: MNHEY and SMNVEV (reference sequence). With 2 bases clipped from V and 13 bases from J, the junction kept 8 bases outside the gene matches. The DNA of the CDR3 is TGTGCCAGCAGTTTACTGGTTAGCGGGGGGCCTCAGTTCTTC. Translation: CASSLLVSGGPQFF.

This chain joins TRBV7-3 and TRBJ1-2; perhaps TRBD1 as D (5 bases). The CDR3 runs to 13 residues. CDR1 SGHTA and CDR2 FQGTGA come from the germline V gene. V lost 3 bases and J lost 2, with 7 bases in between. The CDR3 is CASSFPGNYGYTF. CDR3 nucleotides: TGTGCCAGCAGCTTCCCAGGGAACTATGGCTACACCTTC.

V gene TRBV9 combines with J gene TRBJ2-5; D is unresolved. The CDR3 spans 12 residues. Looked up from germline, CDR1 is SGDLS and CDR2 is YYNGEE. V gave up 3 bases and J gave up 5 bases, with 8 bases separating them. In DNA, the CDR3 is TGTGCCAGCAGCGGCGGCACGGAGACCCAGTACTTC. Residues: CASSGGTETQYF.

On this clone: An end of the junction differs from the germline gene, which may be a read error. The CDR3 here is CASSPGTAIYNEQFF. Here the CDR3 DNA reads TGTGCTAGCAGCCCAGGGACAGCAATCTACAATGAGCAGTTCTTC. V usage is TRBV7-7 and J usage is TRBJ2-1, with TRBD1 matching over 7 bases. Per the germline V gene, CDR1 is SSHAT and CDR2 is FNYEAQ (reference sequence). There are 15 residues in the CDR3.

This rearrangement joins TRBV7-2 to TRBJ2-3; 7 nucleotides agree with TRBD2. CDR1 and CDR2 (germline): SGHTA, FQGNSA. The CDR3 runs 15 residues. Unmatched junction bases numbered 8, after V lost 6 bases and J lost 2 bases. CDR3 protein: CASSSGTINTDTQYF. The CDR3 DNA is TGTGCCAGCAGTTCCGGGACTATTAACACAGATACGCAGTATTTT.

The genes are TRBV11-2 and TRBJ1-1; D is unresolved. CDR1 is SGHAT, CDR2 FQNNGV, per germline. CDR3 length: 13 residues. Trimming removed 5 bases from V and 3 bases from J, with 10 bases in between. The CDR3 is CASSQSGDTEAFF. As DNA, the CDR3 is TGTGCCAGCAGCCAGTCCGGGGACACTGAAGCTTTCTTT.

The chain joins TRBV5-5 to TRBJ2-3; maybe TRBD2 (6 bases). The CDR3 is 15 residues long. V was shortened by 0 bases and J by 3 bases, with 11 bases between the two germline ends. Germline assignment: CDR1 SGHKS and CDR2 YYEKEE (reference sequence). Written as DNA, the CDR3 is TGTGCCAGCAGCTTGGGTGTAGCGGCGACAGATACGCAGTATTTT. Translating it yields CASSLGVAATDTQYF.

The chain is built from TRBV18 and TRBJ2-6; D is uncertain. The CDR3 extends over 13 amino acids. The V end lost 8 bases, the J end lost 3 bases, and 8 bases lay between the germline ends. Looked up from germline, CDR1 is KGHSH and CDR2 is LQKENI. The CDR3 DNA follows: TGTGCCAGCGGCCAATTTGGGGCCAACGTCCTGACTTTC. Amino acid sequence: CASGQFGANVLTF.

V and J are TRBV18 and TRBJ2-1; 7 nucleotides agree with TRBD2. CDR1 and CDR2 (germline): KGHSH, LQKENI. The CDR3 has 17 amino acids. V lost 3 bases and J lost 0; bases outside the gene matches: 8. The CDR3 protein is CASSPSGGGSSYNEQFF. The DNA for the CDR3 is TGTGCCAGCTCACCGAGTGGGGGGGGTAGCTCCTACAATGAGCAGTTCTTC.

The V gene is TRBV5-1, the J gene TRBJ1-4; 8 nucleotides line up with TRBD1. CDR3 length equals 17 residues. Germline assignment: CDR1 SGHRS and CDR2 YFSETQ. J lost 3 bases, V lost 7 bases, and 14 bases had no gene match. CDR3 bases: TGCGCCAGCCAACGGACAGGGATAACATCGGCTAATGAAAAACTGTTTTTT. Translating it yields CASQRTGITSANEKLFF.

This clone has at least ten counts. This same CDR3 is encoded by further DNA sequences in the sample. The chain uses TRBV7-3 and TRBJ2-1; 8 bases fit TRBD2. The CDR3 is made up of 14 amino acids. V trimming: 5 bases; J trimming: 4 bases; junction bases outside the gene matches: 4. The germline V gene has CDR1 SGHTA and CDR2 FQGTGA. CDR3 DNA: TGTGCCAGCAGCAGCGGACTAGCATACAATGAGCAGTTCTTC. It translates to CASSSGLAYNEQFF.

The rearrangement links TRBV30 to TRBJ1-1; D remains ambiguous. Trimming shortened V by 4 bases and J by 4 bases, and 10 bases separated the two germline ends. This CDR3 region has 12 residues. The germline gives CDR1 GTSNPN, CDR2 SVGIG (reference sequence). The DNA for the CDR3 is TGTGCCTGGATCCCGGGGAGCACTGAAGCTTTCTTT. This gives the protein CAWIPGSTEAFF.

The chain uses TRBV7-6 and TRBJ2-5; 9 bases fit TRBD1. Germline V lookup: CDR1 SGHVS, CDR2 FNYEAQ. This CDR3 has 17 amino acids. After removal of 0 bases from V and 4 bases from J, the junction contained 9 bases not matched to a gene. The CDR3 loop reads CASSLAGATGGVETQYF. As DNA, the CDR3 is TGTGCCAGCAGCTTAGCTGGTGCGACAGGGGGGGTAGAGACCCAGTACTTC. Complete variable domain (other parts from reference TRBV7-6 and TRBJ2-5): GAGVSQSPRYKVTKRGQDVALRCDPISGHVSLYWYRQALGQGPEFLTYFNYEAQQDKSGLPNDRFSAERPEGSISTLTIQRTEQRDSAMYRCASSLAGATGGVETQYFGPGTRLLVL.

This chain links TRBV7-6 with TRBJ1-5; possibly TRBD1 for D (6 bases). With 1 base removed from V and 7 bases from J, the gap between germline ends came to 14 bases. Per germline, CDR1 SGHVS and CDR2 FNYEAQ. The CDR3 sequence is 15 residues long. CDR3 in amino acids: CASSLDAGAGQPQHF. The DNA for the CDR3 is TGTGCCAGCAGCTTAGATGCGGGGGCAGGGCAGCCCCAGCATTTT.

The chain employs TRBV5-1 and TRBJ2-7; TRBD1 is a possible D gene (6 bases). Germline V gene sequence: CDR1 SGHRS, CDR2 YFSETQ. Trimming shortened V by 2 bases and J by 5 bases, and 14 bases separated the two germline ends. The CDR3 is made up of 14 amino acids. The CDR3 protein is CASSFGQGLNEQYF. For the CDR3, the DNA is TGCGCCAGCAGCTTCGGCCAGGGGCTCAACGAGCAGTACTTC.

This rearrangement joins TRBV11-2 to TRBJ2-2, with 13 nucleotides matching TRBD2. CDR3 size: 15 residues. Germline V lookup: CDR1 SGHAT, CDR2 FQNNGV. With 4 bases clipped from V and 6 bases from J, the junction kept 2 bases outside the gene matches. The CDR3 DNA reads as TGTGCCAGCAGCTCACTAGCGGGGGGGGCCGGGGAGCTGTTTTTT. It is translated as CASSSLAGGAGELFF.

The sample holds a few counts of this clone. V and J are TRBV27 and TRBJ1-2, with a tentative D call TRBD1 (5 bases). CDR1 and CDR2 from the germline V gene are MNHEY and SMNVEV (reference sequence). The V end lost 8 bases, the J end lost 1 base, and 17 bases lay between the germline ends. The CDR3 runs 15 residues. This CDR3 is CASRATVALNYGYTF. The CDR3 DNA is TGTGCCAGCCGGGCGACAGTCGCACTTAACTATGGCTACACCTTC.

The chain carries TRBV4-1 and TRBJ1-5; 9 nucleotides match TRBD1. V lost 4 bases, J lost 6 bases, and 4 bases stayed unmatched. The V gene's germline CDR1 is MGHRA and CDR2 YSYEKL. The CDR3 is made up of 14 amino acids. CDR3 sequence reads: CASSPGQGTQPQHF. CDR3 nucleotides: TGCGCCAGCAGCCCCGGACAGGGGACTCAGCCCCAGCATTTT.